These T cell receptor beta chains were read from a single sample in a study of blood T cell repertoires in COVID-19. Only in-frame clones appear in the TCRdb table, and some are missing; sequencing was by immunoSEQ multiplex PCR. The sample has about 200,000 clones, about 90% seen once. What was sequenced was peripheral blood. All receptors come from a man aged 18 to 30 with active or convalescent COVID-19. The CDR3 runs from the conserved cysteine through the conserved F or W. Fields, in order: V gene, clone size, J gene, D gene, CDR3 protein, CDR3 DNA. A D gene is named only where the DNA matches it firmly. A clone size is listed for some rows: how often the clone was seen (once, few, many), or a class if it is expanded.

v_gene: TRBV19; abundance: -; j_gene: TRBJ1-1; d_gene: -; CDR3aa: CASSQTVNTEAFF; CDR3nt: TGTGCCAGTAGTCAAACAGTGAACACTGAAGCTTTCTTT
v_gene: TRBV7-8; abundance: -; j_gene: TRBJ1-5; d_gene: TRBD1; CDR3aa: CASSLTGQGGQPQHF; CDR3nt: TGTGCCAGCAGCTTAACCGGACAGGGAGGGCAGCCCCAGCATTTT
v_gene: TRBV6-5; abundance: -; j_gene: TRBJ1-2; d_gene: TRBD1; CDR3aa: CASSGTGGFYGYTF; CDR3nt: TGTGCCAGCAGCGGGACAGGGGGGTTTTATGGCTACACCTTC
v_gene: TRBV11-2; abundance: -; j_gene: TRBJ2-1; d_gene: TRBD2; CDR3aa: CASSLALAGGAYNEQFF; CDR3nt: TGTGCCAGCAGCTTAGCCCTAGCGGGAGGCGCCTACAATGAGCAGTTCTTC
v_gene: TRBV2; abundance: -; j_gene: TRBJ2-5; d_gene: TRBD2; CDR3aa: CASSVLAGGLETQYF; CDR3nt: TGTGCCAGCAGTGTTTTAGCGGGGGGGCTAGAGACCCAGTACTTC
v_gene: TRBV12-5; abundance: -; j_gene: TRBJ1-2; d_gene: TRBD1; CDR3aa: CASGPATGSYGYTF; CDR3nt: TGTGCTAGTGGGCCCGCGACAGGGAGCTATGGCTACACCTTC
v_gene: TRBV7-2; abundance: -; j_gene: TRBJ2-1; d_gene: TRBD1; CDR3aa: CASSQDPGGYNEQFF; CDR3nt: TGTGCCAGCAGCCAAGACCCAGGGGGTTACAATGAGCAGTTCTTC
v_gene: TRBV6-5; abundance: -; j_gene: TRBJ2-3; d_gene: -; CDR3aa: CASRKTNLLDTQYF; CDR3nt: TGTGCCAGCAGAAAGACAAACCTACTGGATACGCAGTATTTT
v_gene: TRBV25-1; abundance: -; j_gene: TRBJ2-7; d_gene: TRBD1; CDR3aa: CASSEVWGQVSEQYF; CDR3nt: TGTGCCAGCAGTGAAGTATGGGGACAGGTGTCCGAGCAGTACTTC
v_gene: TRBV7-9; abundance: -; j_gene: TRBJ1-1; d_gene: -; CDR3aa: CASSPSLGRNTEAFF; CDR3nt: TGTGCCAGCAGCCCTAGTCTCGGCCGGAACACTGAAGCTTTCTTT
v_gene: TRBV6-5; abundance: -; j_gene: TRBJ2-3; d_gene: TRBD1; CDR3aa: CASGRQGGGTQYF; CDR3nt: TGTGCCAGCGGCAGACAGGGTGGAGGTACGCAGTATTTT
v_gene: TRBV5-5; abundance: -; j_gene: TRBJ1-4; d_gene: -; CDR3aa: CASSLVPGSDEKLFF; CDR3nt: TGTGCCAGCAGCTTGGTTCCAGGGTCGGATGAAAAACTGTTTTTT
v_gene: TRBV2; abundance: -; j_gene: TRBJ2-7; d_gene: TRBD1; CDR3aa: CASRRDRAYEQYF; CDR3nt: TGTGCCAGCAGGAGGGACAGGGCCTACGAGCAGTACTTC
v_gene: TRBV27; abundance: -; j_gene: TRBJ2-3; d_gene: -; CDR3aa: CASSLVSLGTDTQYF; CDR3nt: TGTGCCAGCAGTTTGGTTAGTCTTGGTACAGATACGCAGTATTTT
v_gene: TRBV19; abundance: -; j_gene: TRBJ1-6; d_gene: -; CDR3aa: CASSTGYEDSPLHF; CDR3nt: TGTGCCAGTAGTACAGGGTATGAAGATTCACCCCTCCACTTT
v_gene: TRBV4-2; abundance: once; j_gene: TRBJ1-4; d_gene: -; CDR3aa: CASSQALGELPNEKLFF; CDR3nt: TGTGCCAGCAGCCAAGCTCTAGGGGAACTCCCTAATGAAAAACTGTTTTTT
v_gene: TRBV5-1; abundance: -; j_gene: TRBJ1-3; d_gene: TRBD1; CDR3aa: CASSSRQGTIGNTIYF; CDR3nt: TGCGCCAGCAGTTCAAGACAGGGGACCATTGGAAACACCATATATTTT
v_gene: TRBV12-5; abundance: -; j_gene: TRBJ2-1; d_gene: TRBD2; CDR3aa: CASGLDGTSGTRVYNEQFF; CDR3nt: TGTGCTAGTGGTTTAGACGGGACTAGCGGGACACGGGTCTACAATGAGCAGTTCTTC
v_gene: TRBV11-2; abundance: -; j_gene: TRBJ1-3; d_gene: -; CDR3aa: CASSFSRGFGNTIYF; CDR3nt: TGTGCCAGCAGCTTTTCCAGGGGCTTTGGAAACACCATATATTTT
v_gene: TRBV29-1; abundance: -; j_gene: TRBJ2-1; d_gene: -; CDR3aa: CSATGTQYNEQFF; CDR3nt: TGCAGCGCCACAGGAACCCAATACAATGAGCAGTTCTTC
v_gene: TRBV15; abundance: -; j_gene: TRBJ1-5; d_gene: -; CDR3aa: CATSRVAGDNQPQHF; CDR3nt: TGTGCCACCAGCAGAGTGGCCGGAGATAATCAGCCCCAGCATTTT
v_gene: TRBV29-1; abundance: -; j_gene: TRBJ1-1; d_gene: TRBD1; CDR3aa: CSVTGTGPNTEAFF; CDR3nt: TGCAGCGTTACCGGGACAGGCCCTAACACTGAAGCTTTCTTT
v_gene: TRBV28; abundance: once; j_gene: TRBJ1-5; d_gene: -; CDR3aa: CASSAAGITAWGAQHF; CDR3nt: TGTGCCAGCTCGGCCGCCGGGATAACGGCTTGGGGAGCCCAGCATTTT
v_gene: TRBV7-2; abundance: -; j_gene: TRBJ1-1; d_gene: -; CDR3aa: CAAGEGGNTEAFF; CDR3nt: TGTGCCGCCGGGGAGGGAGGGAACACTGAAGCTTTCTTT
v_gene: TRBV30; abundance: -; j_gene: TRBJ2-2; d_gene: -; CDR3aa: CAWRREDRDTGELFF; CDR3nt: TGTGCCTGGCGCCGGGAGGACAGGGACACCGGGGAGCTGTTTTTT
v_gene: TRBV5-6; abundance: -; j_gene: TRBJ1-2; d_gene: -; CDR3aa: CASSPSNYGYTF; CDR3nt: TGTGCCAGCAGCCCGTCCAACTATGGCTACACCTTC
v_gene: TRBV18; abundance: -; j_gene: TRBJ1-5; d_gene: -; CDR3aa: CASSPGQTGQPQHF; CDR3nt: TGTGCCAGCTCACCAGGACAGACTGGTCAGCCCCAGCATTTT
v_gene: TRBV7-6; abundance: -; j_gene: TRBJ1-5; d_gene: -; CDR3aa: CASRAGGSNQPQHF; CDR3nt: TGTGCCAGCAGGGCTGGGGGGAGCAATCAGCCCCAGCATTTT
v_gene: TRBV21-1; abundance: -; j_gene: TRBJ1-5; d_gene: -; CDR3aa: CASPLQGGGNQPQHF; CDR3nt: TGTGCCAGCCCCCTCCAAGGGGGGGGGAATCAGCCCCAGCATTTT
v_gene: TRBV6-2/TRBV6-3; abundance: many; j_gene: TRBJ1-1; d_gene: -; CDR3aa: CASSYTTGFSAGEDTEAFF; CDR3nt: TGTGCCAGCAGTTACACTACAGGGTTTTCCGCGGGCGAAGACACTGAAGCTTTCTTT
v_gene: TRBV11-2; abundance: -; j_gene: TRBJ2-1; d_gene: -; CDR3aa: CASSLGGRQYNEQFF; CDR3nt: TGTGCCAGCAGCTTAGGGGGCCGCCAATACAATGAGCAGTTCTTC
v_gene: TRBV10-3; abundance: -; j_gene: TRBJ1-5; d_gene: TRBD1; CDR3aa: CAISEGTEGQPQHF; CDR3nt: TGTGCCATCAGTGAGGGGACAGAGGGCCAGCCCCAGCATTTT
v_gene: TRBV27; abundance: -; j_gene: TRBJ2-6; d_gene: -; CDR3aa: CATSRGDSGANVLTF; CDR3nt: TGTGCCACCTCCAGGGGGGACTCTGGGGCCAACGTCCTGACTTTC
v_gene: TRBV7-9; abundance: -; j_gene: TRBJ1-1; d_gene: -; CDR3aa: CASSFGPSNTEAFF; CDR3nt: TGTGCCAGCAGCTTTGGGCCCTCAAACACTGAAGCTTTCTTT
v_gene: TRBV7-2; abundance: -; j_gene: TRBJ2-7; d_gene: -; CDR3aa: CASSFPGYEQYF; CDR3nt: TGTGCCAGCAGCTTTCCCGGGTACGAGCAGTACTTC
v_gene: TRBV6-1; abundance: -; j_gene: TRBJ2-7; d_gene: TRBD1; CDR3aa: CASTELPGQGATEQYF; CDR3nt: TGTGCCAGCACTGAGCTCCCGGGACAGGGGGCTACTGAGCAGTACTTC
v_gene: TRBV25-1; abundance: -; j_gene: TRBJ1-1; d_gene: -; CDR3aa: CASVQTQNTEAFF; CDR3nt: TGTGCCAGCGTACAAACCCAGAACACTGAAGCTTTCTTT